This passage covers 6 T cell receptor beta chains from one sample sequenced in a study of OX40 agonist ivuxolimab in advanced cancers. Sequencing used immunoSEQ multiplex PCR; TCRdb keeps in-frame clones, though not all of them. The table lists 35,000 to 50,000 clones, around nine tenths of them singletons. Sequenced here: CD4+ or CD8+ T cells sorted from blood, sampled in a trial of the OX40 agonist ivuxolimab. The receptor set was obtained from an adult with an advanced solid tumor such as melanoma, head and neck, liver or kidney cancer.

CDR3 bases: TGTGCCAGCAGTTTTGCTTCTCAAGAGACCCAGTACTTC. Encoded protein: CASSFASQETQYF. The chain uses TRBV28 and TRBJ2-5, with D unclear. Trimming left V 3 bases short and J 2 bases short, with 7 bases between. The CDR3 runs to 13 residues. The germline gives CDR1 MDHEN, CDR2 SYDVKM.

J is TRBJ2-3 and V is TRBV5-1, with 7 bases aligning to TRBD1. Germline CDR1 and CDR2: SGHRS and YFSETQ. The CDR3 consists of 15 residues. Trimming at V came to 5 bases and at J to 2 bases, leaving 8 bases not matched to a gene. The chain's CDR3 is CASRIGGAFTDTQYF. The CDR3 DNA follows: TGCGCCAGCAGAATAGGGGGCGCCTTCACAGATACGCAGTATTTT. The variable domain in full, completed from reference TRBV5-1 and TRBJ2-3, reads KAGVTQTPRYLIKTRGQQVTLSCSPISGHRSVSWYQQTPGQGLQFLFEYFSETQRNKGNFPGRFSGRQFSNSRSEMNVSTLELGDSALYLCASRIGGAFTDTQYFGPGTRLTVL.

This clone was found a few times. V usage is TRBV6-6 and J usage is TRBJ1-6; D uncertain. This CDR3 region has 13 residues. The V gene's germline CDR1 is MNHNY and CDR2 SVGAGI (reference sequence). V was shortened by 4 bases and J by 10 bases, with 11 bases between the two germline ends. CDR3 coding DNA: TGTGCCAGCAGTTTACAGAACAAGTCACCCCTCCACTTT. This sequence encodes CASSLQNKSPLHF.

V usage is TRBV5-1 and J usage is TRBJ2-3, with D possibly TRBD1 on 6 matching bases. This CDR3 contains 15 residues. Trimming left V 0 bases short and J 3 bases short, with 11 bases between. CDR1 is SGHRS, CDR2 YFSETQ, per germline. CDR3 protein: CASSLEAGATDTQYF. CDR3 DNA: TGCGCCAGCAGCTTGGAGGCAGGGGCGACAGATACGCAGTATTTT. The full variable domain, its missing parts supplied by reference TRBV5-1 and TRBJ2-3, is KAGVTQTPRYLIKTRGQQVTLSCSPISGHRSVSWYQQTPGQGLQFLFEYFSETQRNKGNFPGRFSGRQFSNSRSEMNVSTLELGDSALYLCASSLEAGATDTQYFGPGTRLTVL.

The CDR3 bases are TGCAGTGCTAGCGGGAGTTACGAGCAGTACTTC. It translates to CSASGSYEQYF. The rearrangement joins TRBV20-1 to TRBJ2-7, with D perhaps matching TRBD2 (6 bases). From germline, CDR1 is DFQATT and CDR2 SNEGSKA (reference sequence). CDR3 size: 11 residues. V dropped 3 bases and J dropped 4 bases, with 7 bases sitting between them.

Remarks on this clone: Other nucleotide sequences from this sample produce the same CDR3. The V gene is TRBV7-3, the J gene TRBJ2-2; D is possibly TRBD2 (6 bases). The CDR3 length is 14 residues. From germline, CDR1 is SGHTA and CDR2 FQGTGA. Trimming took 2 bases from V and 5 from J, leaving 9 bases between them. The CDR3 is CASSLGAGTGELFF. The CDR3, as DNA: TGTGCCAGCAGCTTAGGGGCGGGGACCGGGGAGCTGTTTTTT.